This TCR beta chain emerged from a study of blood T cell repertoires in COVID-19. Sequencing was performed with immunoSEQ multiplex PCR; in TCRdb, only in-frame clones are kept and a portion is missing. Here the sample spans around 99,000 clones, under 95% being singletons. The CDR3 contains 14 residues. Per germline, CDR1 MGHDK and CDR2 SYGVNS. Trimming took off 0 bases at V and 5 bases at J, with 10 bases between the two ends. The sequence was obtained from a woman in her 30s with acute or convalescent COVID-19. Specimen: peripheral blood. This chain connects TRBV25-1 to TRBJ1-2; D is possibly TRBD1 (6 bases). Written as DNA, the CDR3 is TGTGCCAGCAGTGAATATACAGGGCAGTATGGCTACACCTTC. Its protein product is CASSEYTGQYGYTF.